This is a list of T cell receptor beta chains from one sample in a study of shared clonotypes between healthy human individuals. The method was immunoSEQ multiplex PCR; TCRdb's version includes in-frame clones alone and lacks a portion of them. The sample contains approximately 980,000 clones, about three quarters of which appear only once. The sequencing input was memory CD4+ T cells sorted from blood. The receptors were sampled from a man aged 18 to 30 in good health. Each CDR3 is given with its conserved first and last residue. Each record gives: D gene, clone size, J gene, V gene, CDR3 DNA, CDR3 protein. A D gene is named only where the DNA matches it firmly. Rows may omit the clone size; those that give it use once, few, many or a size class.

>TRBD1|NA|TRBJ2-2|TRBV5-1
TGCGCCAGCAGGGAGAGGACAGGGGGCACCGGGGAGCTGTTTTTT
CASRERTGGTGELFF
>TRBD2|NA|TRBJ2-1|TRBV5-5
TGTGCCAGCGCTGAACACGGGACTAGCGGGGCGGGTGAGCAGTTCTTC
CASAEHGTSGAGEQFF
>NA|NA|TRBJ1-4|TRBV11-2
TGTGCCAGCAGCTTAGAGGGGGCACGATTAACTAATGAAAAACTGTTTTTT
CASSLEGARLTNEKLFF
>NA|once|TRBJ2-7|TRBV14
TGTGCCAGCAGCCAAGGGGTCAGAGCCTACGAGCAGTACTTC
CASSQGVRAYEQYF
>NA|NA|TRBJ1-4|TRBV10-3
TGTGCCATCAGTGACCAAACAGGGCTCCGCGAAAAACTGTTTTTT
CAISDQTGLREKLFF
>TRBD2|NA|TRBJ2-7|TRBV5-4
TGTGCCAGCAGCCAGACTAGCGGGAGCTCCTACGAGCAGTACTTC
CASSQTSGSSYEQYF
>NA|NA|TRBJ1-2|TRBV7-2
TGTGCCAGCAGCCCCCGGGTAGGATCTAACTATGGCTACACCTTC
CASSPRVGSNYGYTF
>NA|once|TRBJ2-1|TRBV6-6
TGTGCCAGCAGTATGGGTACTGGGGGTTCTTACAATGAGCAGTTCTTC
CASSMGTGGSYNEQFF
>NA|NA|TRBJ2-5|TRBV9
TGTGCCAGCAGCGTAGAAGGCTACCCCCAAGAGACCCAGTACTTC
CASSVEGYPQETQYF
>NA|NA|TRBJ1-2|TRBV5-4
TGTGCCAGCAGCTTGGCCACAGGGTCTTTCTATGGCTACACCTTC
CASSLATGSFYGYTF
>NA|NA|TRBJ1-2|TRBV28
TGTGCCAGCAGTTTAGAATGGCAGGGAGACTATGGCTACACCTTC
CASSLEWQGDYGYTF
>TRBD1|NA|TRBJ2-5|TRBV28
TGTGCCAGCAGTTCCGCCGGGACAGAAGAGACCCAGTACTTC
CASSSAGTEETQYF
>NA|few|TRBJ1-3|TRBV30
TGTGCCTGGAGTGGGGGCCTTCTAGGGTCTGGAAACACCATATATTTT
CAWSGGLLGSGNTIYF
>NA|NA|TRBJ2-3|TRBV11-2
TGTGCCAGCAGCTTCCCCCCAGCAGATACGCAGTATTTT
CASSFPPADTQYF
>NA|NA|TRBJ2-5|TRBV7-2
TGTGCCAGCAGTTCTCTGGCGCAGGAGACCCAGTACTTC
CASSSLAQETQYF
>TRBD2|NA|TRBJ2-1|TRBV19
TGTGCCAGTAGTGCTGGGCTGACCGGGACTAGCGGGACCCTTGAGCAGTTCTTC
CASSAGLTGTSGTLEQFF
>NA|NA|TRBJ2-7|TRBV10-3
TGTGCCACCAGCAATGGCTACGAGCAGTACTTC
CATSNGYEQYF
>NA|NA|TRBJ2-2|TRBV6-6
TGTGCCAGCAGTCCTCCGGGACCACGCACCGGGGAGCTGTTTTTT
CASSPPGPRTGELFF
>NA|NA|TRBJ2-2|TRBV9
TGTGCCAGCAGCCCCATTAGCACCGGGGAGCTGTTTTTT
CASSPISTGELFF
>TRBD2|few|TRBJ2-7|TRBV10-3
TGTGCCATCAGGGGGACTAGCGGGGACTACGAGCAGTACTTC
CAIRGTSGDYEQYF
>TRBD1|once|TRBJ2-2|TRBV28
TGTGCCAGCTTTCGAGGGGGCGCAGGGAACACCGGGGAGCTGTTTTTT
CASFRGGAGNTGELFF
>NA|NA|TRBJ1-2|TRBV28
TGTGCCAGCAGTTTTGCAGGGGCGATGCATGGCTACACCTTC
CASSFAGAMHGYTF
>NA|few|TRBJ2-7|TRBV7-2
TGTGCCAGCAGCTTAGGGCAGGTCAAAGGGGAGCAGTACTTC
CASSLGQVKGEQYF
>TRBD1|NA|TRBJ2-4|TRBV18
TGTGCCAGCTCAAGGGACAGGGCGACCAAAAACATTCAGTACTTC
CASSRDRATKNIQYF
>TRBD1|NA|TRBJ1-2|TRBV25-1
TGTGCCAGCAGTGAAAACGACAGGGTATACACCTTC
CASSENDRVYTF
>TRBD2|NA|TRBJ2-7|TRBV5-4
TGTGCCAGCAGCTTGTCGTCAACGGGAGGTAATGCCTACGAGCAGTACTTC
CASSLSSTGGNAYEQYF
>NA|NA|TRBJ1-2|TRBV29-1
TGCAGCGTTGAAGATCAAGGGGAGGGCCCGTACACCTTC
CSVEDQGEGPYTF
>TRBD1|NA|TRBJ2-7|TRBV28
TGTGCCAGCAGTTCCTCCGGGACAGGGCCCTACGAGCAGTACTTC
CASSSSGTGPYEQYF
>NA|NA|TRBJ2-7|TRBV4-1
TGCGCCAGCAGCCAAGAGGAGGGGGCCCCCTACGAGCAGTACTTC
CASSQEEGAPYEQYF
>NA|NA|TRBJ1-4|TRBV27
TGTGCCAGCAGTTTCAAACCTATGGGGGCAACTAATGAAAAACTGTTTTTT
CASSFKPMGATNEKLFF
>TRBD1|few|TRBJ1-6|TRBV7-9
TGTGCCAGCAGCTCAACCAACAGGGGAGGTTCACCCCTCCACTTT
CASSSTNRGGSPLHF
>NA|once|TRBJ2-1|TRBV2
TGTGCCAGCGAAATAGGGGAGCAGTTCTTC
CASEIGEQFF
>NA|NA|TRBJ1-5|TRBV19
TGTGCCAGTAGTATAGGTCGGCAGGGCGCTTGGCCCCAGCATTTT
CASSIGRQGAWPQHF
>NA|NA|TRBJ2-3|TRBV2
TGTGCCAGCGGACGGACAGACACAGATACGCAGTATTTT
CASGRTDTDTQYF
>NA|NA|TRBJ1-3|TRBV28
TGTGCCAGTATAGGGACAAACGGAAACACCATATATTTT
CASIGTNGNTIYF
>NA|few|TRBJ2-5|TRBV6-5
TGTGCCAGCAGTTATGGCAGGGTTACAGAGACCCAGTACTTC
CASSYGRVTETQYF
>NA|NA|TRBJ2-7|TRBV6-6
TGTGCCAGCAGCAGGGTTTTCGAGCAGTACTTC
CASSRVFEQYF
>NA|once|TRBJ2-3|TRBV11-3
TGTGCCAGCAGCTTAGATGGGAGTACAGATACGCAGTATTTT
CASSLDGSTDTQYF
>TRBD2|NA|TRBJ2-1|TRBV9
TGTGCCAGCAGCCCGAAAGGACTAGCGACGACTATTAACACCTACAATGAGCAGTTCTTC
CASSPKGLATTINTYNEQFF
>TRBD1|NA|TRBJ1-2|TRBV7-9
TGTGCCAGCAGCGCCGGGACAGGGGGTAACTATGGCTACACCTTC
CASSAGTGGNYGYTF
>NA|NA|TRBJ2-3|TRBV6-6
TGTGCCAGCAGAAAGGACAGTGCTAGCACAGATACGCAGTATTTT
CASRKDSASTDTQYF
>NA|NA|TRBJ2-2|TRBV7-2
TGTGCCAGCAGCCCCAGCGCGTTGAACACCGGGGAGCTGTTTTTT
CASSPSALNTGELFF
>NA|NA|TRBJ2-4|TRBV5-1
TGCGCCAGCAGCTTGGATGTTTCGGGGGCAAAAAACATTCAGTACTTC
CASSLDVSGAKNIQYF
>NA|NA|TRBJ2-5|TRBV5-1
TGCGCCAGCAGGGTAGCCAAAGAGACCCAGTACTTC
CASRVAKETQYF
>NA|NA|TRBJ1-2|TRBV5-4
TGTGCCAGCAGAACCAGGACGGATTATGGCTACACCTTC
CASRTRTDYGYTF
>NA|NA|TRBJ2-5|TRBV28
TGTGCCAGCAGCCCACCTTTACCTCAAGAGACCCAGTACTTC
CASSPPLPQETQYF
>NA|NA|TRBJ1-3|TRBV11-2
TGTGCCAGCAGCTTGTCCAGATCTGGAAACACCATATATTTT
CASSLSRSGNTIYF
>TRBD1|NA|TRBJ2-2|TRBV10-2
TGCGCCAGCAGTGGAGGACAGGGGGCGAAGACCGGGGAGCTGTTTTTT
CASSGGQGAKTGELFF
>NA|NA|TRBJ2-6|TRBV4-1
TGCGCCAGCAGCCAAGAACCTAGGGTCTCTGGGGCCAACGTCCTGACTTTC
CASSQEPRVSGANVLTF
>NA|NA|TRBJ1-1|TRBV5-1
TGCGCCAGCAGCGTAGAAGAGAGGGGACAAAGCACTGAAGCTTTCTTT
CASSVEERGQSTEAFF
>NA|NA|TRBJ2-2|TRBV5-1
TGCGCCAGCAGCCCCGGACAAATCGCGAACACCGGGGAGCTGTTTTTT
CASSPGQIANTGELFF
>TRBD2|NA|TRBJ2-1|TRBV6-1
TGTGCCAGCAGTAATGGGGCGGGGGTCAATGAGCAGTTCTTC
CASSNGAGVNEQFF
>NA|NA|TRBJ2-7|TRBV11-2
TGTGCCAGCAGCTTAGACAGGGGAGCCGGCGAGCAGTACTTC
CASSLDRGAGEQYF
>NA|many|TRBJ1-2|TRBV28
TGTGCCAGCAGTAGAACAGCTAACTATGGCTACACCTTC
CASSRTANYGYTF
>NA|few|TRBJ1-2|TRBV5-4
TGTGCCAGCAGCTTGGACAGTAACTATGGCTACACCTTC
CASSLDSNYGYTF
>NA|NA|TRBJ2-7|TRBV5-1
TGCGCCAGCAGCTTGAAGGGGCACGACGAGCAGTACTTC
CASSLKGHDEQYF